These T cell receptor beta chains were read from a single sample in a study of blood T cell repertoires in COVID-19. Method: immunoSEQ multiplex PCR; TCRdb's copy keeps in-frame clones and lacks some. The data hold about 55,000 clones, with approximately 84% observed a single time. What was sequenced was peripheral blood. The receptors derive from a human donor in a cohort sampled during active COVID-19. Each CDR3 is given with its conserved first and last residue.

j_gene,len,v_gene,CDR3aa
TRBJ2-5,15,TRBV5-1,CASSRRQGAQETQYF
TRBJ2-2,13,TRBV30,CAWSSTHTGELFF
TRBJ2-1,16,TRBV28,CASSPSPGQNTNEQFF
TRBJ2-2,12,TRBV4-1,CASSPGSGELFF
TRBJ2-1,16,TRBV6-2/TRBV6-3,CASSFLAGGPYNEQFF
TRBJ2-7,13,TRBV28,CASSLSRAYEQYF
TRBJ2-3,14,TRBV19,CASSERGGIDTQYF
TRBJ1-2,14,TRBV19,CASSTQRTSKGYTF
TRBJ2-6,19,TRBV23-1,CASSQGTEIFLSGANVLTF
TRBJ2-1,13,TRBV15,CATKGKGRNEQFF
TRBJ1-5,14,TRBV7-2,CASSLQEGNQPQHF
TRBJ2-1,12,TRBV12-5,CASGRTGNEQFF
TRBJ2-5,15,TRBV5-6,CASSLGGLLGETQYF
TRBJ1-3,13,TRBV11-2,CASSQFSGNTIYF
TRBJ1-2,16,TRBV7-2,CASSLGIGSAKDGYTF
TRBJ2-3,12,TRBV5-1,CASFARTHTQYF
TRBJ2-2,15,TRBV6-2/TRBV6-3,CASSYWAGEPGELFF
TRBJ1-3,12,TRBV6-5,CASSTGGGTIYF
TRBJ1-5,15,TRBV6-2/TRBV6-3,CASGPRGGANQPQHF
TRBJ2-4,17,TRBV5-6,CASSLGWLGEAKNIQYF
TRBJ1-2,12,TRBV19,CAMIRGHYGYTF
TRBJ2-5,14,TRBV5-1,CASSPGTSQETQYF
TRBJ2-1,15,TRBV5-1,CASSLGGLAGDEQFF
TRBJ1-2,16,TRBV5-4,CASSLDTTYNSRGYTF
TRBJ2-1,14,TRBV30,CAWSDSGRGNEQFF
TRBJ2-1,16,TRBV29-1,CSVEGRGGANSNEQFF
TRBJ2-7,19,TRBV5-5,CASSRTPGQGSSSSYEQYF
TRBJ2-1,12,TRBV28,CASRQGMAEQFF
TRBJ1-6,17,TRBV19,CASSIALTPGQVVPLHF
TRBJ1-1,16,TRBV28,CASISGGAGLGTEAFF
TRBJ1-2,15,TRBV2,CASSPAGTGIYGYTF
TRBJ1-2,14,TRBV4-3,CASSQDNGGYGYTF
TRBJ1-2,13,TRBV18,CASAEQGRRGYTF
TRBJ1-1,13,TRBV2,CASDPLARTEAFF
TRBJ2-1,14,TRBV7-9,CASGRDSLGSEQFF
TRBJ2-2,14,TRBV5-1,CASSLGQYTGELFF
TRBJ2-1,18,TRBV5-1,CASRIGTSGGATYNEQFF
TRBJ2-7,15,TRBV6-5,CASSSTGTGVYEQYF
TRBJ2-4,19,TRBV7-9,CASSFGTGDFVLAKNIQYF
TRBJ2-1,12,TRBV27,CASSLPGGEQFF
TRBJ2-2,18,TRBV4-2,CASSQDRVGGANTGELFF
TRBJ1-1,13,TRBV5-1,CASSFQGNTEAFF
TRBJ2-3,16,TRBV11-1,CASSPGTGIATDTQYF
TRBJ2-2,18,TRBV30,CAWSVHGGAHRYTGELFF
TRBJ2-3,19,TRBV28,CASSLLVEERDISPDTQYF
TRBJ1-6,15,TRBV5-1,CASSQVTGDSSPLHF